Listed below are T cell receptor beta chains from one sample, sequenced in a study of ipilimumab plus nivolumab after autologous stem cell transplantation. Sequencing used immunoSEQ multiplex PCR; TCRdb keeps in-frame clones, though not all of them. The table lists some 40,000 clones, more than 85% of them singletons. The starting material was PBMCs, obtained in a trial of ipilimumab plus nivolumab as post-transplant consolidation. The source is a male donor with multiple myeloma. The CDR3 runs from the conserved cysteine through the conserved F or W. D genes are given only for firm matches. The size field is filled for only some rows; it gives once, few, many or a size class.

>TRBJ1-4|NA|TRBV18|NA
TGTGCCAGCTCACCACGTGTAGCAACTAATGAAAAACTGTTTTTT
CASSPRVATNEKLFF
>TRBJ2-7|NA|TRBV7-2|NA
TGTGCCAGCAGCTTCGATCTAAATCCCTACGAGCAGTACTTC
CASSFDLNPYEQYF
>TRBJ1-5|TRBD1|TRBV4-1|NA
TGCGCCAGCAGCCAAGATATAACAGGGGGTGACCAGCATTTT
CASSQDITGGDQHF
>TRBJ2-3|NA|TRBV5-4|NA
TGTGCCAGCAGCTTGGGGGGGTGGACCTCCACCACAGATACGCAGTATTTT
CASSLGGWTSTTDTQYF
>TRBJ2-7|TRBD2|TRBV7-9|NA
TGTGCCAGCAGCCAGGGACTAGCGGGGAGCTCCTACGAGCAGTACTTC
CASSQGLAGSSYEQYF
>TRBJ1-1|TRBD1|TRBV19|NA
TGTGCCAGTAGTTCGTACAGGGGACGAAACACTGAAGCTTTCTTT
CASSSYRGRNTEAFF
>TRBJ2-2|NA|TRBV21-1|NA
TGTGCCAGCAATTCGAGCGGGAACGGGACCGGGGAGCTGTTTTTT
CASNSSGNGTGELFF
>TRBJ2-7|TRBD1|TRBV5-4|NA
TGTGCCAGCAGCTTGGGGGACAGGGAACTATCCGAGCAGTACTTC
CASSLGDRELSEQYF
>TRBJ2-7|TRBD1|TRBV7-8|NA
TGTGCCAGCAGCTTACCATTACAAGAACACAGACAGGGTAGGGGGAACGAGCAGTACTTC
CASSLPLQEHRQGRGNEQYF
>TRBJ2-1|TRBD2|TRBV7-7|NA
TGTGCTAGCAGCTCTCTAGCGGGGGCCTACAATGAGCAGTTCTTC
CASSSLAGAYNEQFF
>TRBJ1-5|TRBD1|TRBV10-3|NA
TGTGCCATCAGGAGGACAGGGGGTATGGATCAGCCCCAGCATTTT
CAIRRTGGMDQPQHF
>TRBJ2-2|NA|TRBV7-3|NA
TGTGCCAGCAGCTTAGCCGGGAGCGGGGAGCTGTTTTTT
CASSLAGSGELFF
>TRBJ1-4|NA|TRBV5-1|NA
TGCGCCAGCAGTCAGTCGGGGGGCGATGAAAAACTGTTTTTT
CASSQSGGDEKLFF
>TRBJ1-2|TRBD1|TRBV2|NA
TGTGCCAGCAAACCTCGACAGGGTGAGATTTCTAACTATGGCTACACCTTC
CASKPRQGEISNYGYTF
>TRBJ1-1|NA|TRBV28|NA
TGTGCCAGCAGTTTATATCAGGGAGGGGACACTGAAGCTTTCTTT
CASSLYQGGDTEAFF
>TRBJ2-7|TRBD1|TRBV5-6|NA
TGTGCCAGCAGAAACCGGGACAGGAGATCCTACGAGCAGTACTTC
CASRNRDRRSYEQYF
>TRBJ1-1|TRBD1|TRBV7-9|NA
TGTGCCAGCAGCTCGTACAGGGGGACTGAAGCTTTCTTT
CASSSYRGTEAFF
>TRBJ2-7|TRBD2|TRBV7-3|NA
TGTGCCAGCAGCTTAAGTCCTAGCGGGAGCTACGAGCAGTACTTC
CASSLSPSGSYEQYF
>TRBJ2-5|NA|TRBV28|NA
TGTGCCAGCAGTTTAAATTTGTTGCCTCAAGAGACCCAGTACTTC
CASSLNLLPQETQYF
>TRBJ2-1|TRBD1|TRBV2|once
TGTGCCAGCAGCGGACAGGGGTACAATGAGCAGTTCTTC
CASSGQGYNEQFF
>TRBJ1-2|TRBD1|TRBV6-1|NA
TGTGCCAGCAGTGCGCTACAGGGGACCACCTATGGCTACACCTTC
CASSALQGTTYGYTF
>TRBJ2-5|NA|TRBV6-5|NA
TGTGCCAGCAGTTACGCTGAGACCCAGTACTTC
CASSYAETQYF
>TRBJ1-1|NA|TRBV18|NA
TGTGCCAGCTCAACCATGAACACTGAAGCTTTCTTT
CASSTMNTEAFF
>TRBJ2-1|NA|TRBV6-6|NA
TGTGCCAGCAGTTATGGGACCAGCTCCTACAATGAGCAGTTCTTC
CASSYGTSSYNEQFF
>TRBJ1-5|TRBD1|TRBV5-1|NA
TGCGCCAGCAGCTTGGGACAGGGTGCTCAGCCCCAGCATTTT
CASSLGQGAQPQHF
>TRBJ1-1|NA|TRBV5-5|NA
TGTGCCAGCACCGATATCACCTACAGAAGGAACACTGAAGCTTTCTTT
CASTDITYRRNTEAFF
>TRBJ1-4|NA|TRBV5-1|NA
TGCGCCAGCCGCCGTGAAGGCGCCGAAAAACTGTTTTTT
CASRREGAEKLFF
>TRBJ1-2|TRBD1|TRBV11-2|NA
TGTGCCAGCAGCCCGGGACAGGGGTATGGCTACACCTTC
CASSPGQGYGYTF
>TRBJ1-3|TRBD1|TRBV18|NA
TGTGCCAGCTCAGAGGACAGGATTCCTTCCGACGGAAACACCATATATTTT
CASSEDRIPSDGNTIYF
>TRBJ1-5|TRBD1|TRBV7-2|NA
TGTGCCAGCAGCTCGGACAGGTCCTCCAATCAGCCCCAGCATTTT
CASSSDRSSNQPQHF
>TRBJ1-6|NA|TRBV7-2|once
TGTGCCAGCAGCTTACAACCATCGTTAGAGCCCCTCCACTTT
CASSLQPSLEPLHF
>TRBJ1-3|NA|TRBV28|NA
TGTGCCAGCTTGCGGGCCTCCTCTGGAAACACCATATATTTT
CASLRASSGNTIYF